These T cell receptor beta chains were read from a single sample in a study of blood T cell repertoires in COVID-19. Profiled with immunoSEQ multiplex PCR; TCRdb holds only in-frame clones, not every one. The sample comprises 150,000 to 200,000 clones, roughly 89% of which are singletons, and 10% rests with the top ten. The sequencing sample was made of peripheral blood. Every receptor here comes from a woman aged 70 to 79 with COVID-19, enrolled during active disease. Each CDR3 is given with its conserved first and last residue. The order of the fields is D gene, V gene, J gene, CDR3 protein, CDR3 DNA. A D gene is named only where the DNA matches it firmly.

>-|TRBV5-5|TRBJ2-5
CASSAGSQETQYF
TGTGCCAGCAGCGCAGGTTCCCAAGAGACCCAGTACTTC
>TRBD1|TRBV5-3|TRBJ1-1
CARGTGGDATEAFF
TGTGCCAGAGGGACAGGGGGCGATGCCACTGAAGCTTTCTTT
>TRBD1|TRBV7-2|TRBJ2-5
CASSQSPRGRETQYF
TGTGCCAGCAGCCAATCTCCCAGGGGGCGAGAGACCCAGTACTTC
>TRBD1|TRBV29-1|TRBJ2-7
CSAGTGVLDEQYF
TGCAGCGCCGGGACAGGGGTACTCGACGAGCAGTACTTC
>TRBD1|TRBV9|TRBJ2-1
CASSVGRDRAFYNEQFF
TGTGCCAGCAGCGTTGGCCGGGACAGGGCTTTTTACAATGAGCAGTTCTTC
>-|TRBV5-1|TRBJ1-1
CASSFRTLPNTEAFF
TGCGCCAGCAGCTTTAGGACACTTCCGAACACTGAAGCTTTCTTT
>TRBD1|TRBV30|TRBJ1-1
CAWRRDSLGPNF
TGTGCCTGGAGAAGGGACAGTTTGGGACCAAATTTT
>-|TRBV6-5|TRBJ1-1
CASSYSIQLNEAFF
TGTGCCAGCAGTTACTCGATACAGTTGAATGAAGCTTTCTTT
>-|TRBV20-1|TRBJ1-2
CSADGLYGYTF
TGCAGTGCTGACGGACTATATGGCTACACCTTC
>TRBD1|TRBV18|TRBJ1-1
CASSPTLIQGGMNTEAFF
TGTGCCAGCTCTCCCACCCTAATTCAGGGGGGCATGAACACTGAAGCTTTCTTT
>-|TRBV7-9|TRBJ2-5
CASSLVNRGGETQYF
TGTGCCAGCAGCTTAGTAAATAGGGGAGGCGAGACCCAGTACTTC
>-|TRBV5-8|TRBJ1-4
CASSLQANEKLFF
TGTGCCAGCAGCTTACAGGCCAATGAAAAACTGTTTTTT
>-|TRBV5-5|TRBJ2-1
CASSLGGKPNDEQFF
TGTGCCAGCAGCTTGGGAGGGAAGCCAAACGATGAGCAGTTCTTC
>TRBD2|TRBV11-1|TRBJ2-1
CASSSGGDIRQFF
TGTGCCAGCAGCTCTGGGGGGGATATTCGGCAGTTCTTC
>TRBD2|TRBV28|TRBJ2-7
CASSLGGKSYEQYF
TGTGCCAGCAGTTTGGGGGGGAAATCCTACGAGCAGTACTTC
>-|TRBV30|TRBJ1-4
CALDVGVGEKLFF
TGTGCCTTGGATGTAGGGGTGGGGGAAAAACTGTTTTTT
>-|TRBV7-2|TRBJ2-5
CASSKGGRETQYF
TGTGCCAGCAGCAAAGGGGGAAGAGAGACCCAGTACTTC